What follows is one T cell receptor beta chain and its context. The donors, nominally healthy at sampling, likely had unrecorded immune exposures. Germline CDR1 LNHNV, CDR2 YYDKDF (reference sequence). V was pared by 5 bases and J by 2 bases, with 10 bases of the junction left unmatched. The CDR3 sequence is 16 residues long. Primers: 60 Vbeta forward and 13 Jbeta reverse. The method was immunoSEQ multiplex PCR; TCRdb's version includes in-frame clones alone and lacks a portion of them. This sample has 200,000 to 250,000 clones, with around 80% found just once. This sample was included in a study of cytomegalovirus exposure and HLA in healthy donors.

Sequencing input: PBMCs. The clonotype originates from a woman between 55 and 75 years old in good health and CMV-seropositive. The chain carries TRBV15 and TRBJ2-5; 8 nucleotides align to TRBD2. Here the CDR3 DNA reads TGTGCCACCAGCTCAGGGGTCCGGGGGGGGCAAGAGACCCAGTACTTC. It codes for CATSSGVRGGQETQYF.